This TCR beta chain was retrieved from a study of blood T cell repertoires in COVID-19. As for the study in general: The United States, Italy and Spain provided the acute and convalescent COVID-19 samples. The cDNA or gDNA used as material had been derived from T cells, B-cell-depleted T cells, or PBMCs.

This CDR3 has 15 amino acids. Germline V gene lookup returns CDR1 SGHRS and CDR2 YFSETQ. Trimming shortened V by 4 bases and J by 6 bases, and 17 bases separated the two germline ends. Authors' data handling: Amplification with reference gene primers provided the estimates of nucleated cell counts. TCRdb's copy holds only in-frame clones and misses some; the assay was immunoSEQ multiplex PCR. The V and J calls and clone size were taken over from that table, and D and trimming were inferred from the DNA. Seen here are roughly 80,000 clones, 83% observed once, and the top ten hold 25% to 35%. The clonotype comes from a woman over 75 with acute or convalescent COVID-19. Sample: peripheral blood. The chain is built from TRBV5-1 and TRBJ1-5; D is undetermined. CDR3 nucleotide sequence: TGCGCCAGCAGCCCCCTGGGAGGGTCGGTTCAGCCCCAGCATTTT. Encoded protein: CASSPLGGSVQPQHF.